This T cell receptor (beta chain) was retrieved from a study of T cell changes during pregnancy in multiple sclerosis. In germline, CDR1 is MNHNS, CDR2 SASEGT. This CDR3 is built from 15 residues. Trimming removed 4 bases from V and 7 bases from J; junction bases left unmatched: 8. Sequenced by immunoSEQ multiplex PCR; TCRdb stores in-frame clones only, minus some. The data show around 26,000 clones, 89% seen once. This clonotype was sampled from a female donor in good health, enrolled as a control in a pregnancy study. The J gene is TRBJ1-5, the V gene TRBV6-1; TRBD1 agrees at 9 bases. Sequenced here: CD4+ T cells from peripheral blood mononuclear cells, sampled in the first trimester of pregnancy. CDR3 sequence: CASSVGQGVSQPQHF. CDR3 nucleotide sequence: TGTGCCAGCAGTGTGGGACAGGGAGTAAGCCAGCCCCAGCATTTT.